These 20 T cell receptor beta chains share one sample of origin, sequenced in a study of shared T cell receptors in the human thymus. Profiling relied on immunoSEQ multiplex PCR, and the TCRdb table lists in-frame clones only, not all of them. The table includes 630,000 or so clones, about 87% detected once. These same records also appear under a second study, on human thymus T cells.

Sample: thymocytes. These TCRs come from a boy under two years old with a congenital heart defect.

V is TRBV11-2 and J is TRBJ2-7; D may be TRBD2 (5 bases). Trimming pared 1 base from V and 7 bases from J, leaving 11 bases between. CDR1 is SGHAT and CDR2 is FQNNGV in the germline V gene. The CDR3 loop spans 13 amino acids. The DNA of the CDR3 is TGTGCCAGCAGCTTAGGGCCGGGGAAAGAGCAGTACTTC. Translation: CASSLGPGKEQYF.

J is TRBJ2-2 and V is TRBV5-6, with TRBD1 identical over 9 bases. V lost 4 bases to trimming and J lost 6 bases; unmatched junction nucleotides: 7. The V gene's germline CDR1 is SGHDT and CDR2 YYEEEE. This CDR3 comprises 15 residues. Written as DNA, the CDR3 is TGTGCCAGCAGCAGCCGGGACAGGGTTCCCGGGGAGCTGTTTTTT. Residues: CASSSRDRVPGELFF.

This sequence joins TRBV30 and TRBJ1-1; 7 bases are a match to TRBD1. Germline V gives CDR1 GTSNPN, CDR2 SVGIG (reference sequence). The CDR3 consists of 16 residues. V lost 0 bases to trimming and J lost 1 base; unmatched junction nucleotides: 8. CDR3 coding DNA: TGTGCCTGGAGTGTAGGGGACAGCTACCGGAACACTGAAGCTTTCTTT. Residues: CAWSVGDSYRNTEAFF. Using reference TRBV30 and TRBJ1-1 for the parts outside the CDR3, the full variable domain is SQTIHQWPATLVQPVGSPLSLECTVEGTSNPNLYWYRQAAGRGLQLLFYSVGIGQISSEVPQNLSASRPQDRQFILSSKKLLLSDSGFYLCAWSVGDSYRNTEAFFGQGTRLTVV.

The chain combines TRBV11-1 with TRBJ1-6, with 10 positions matching TRBD1. V dropped 4 bases and J dropped 9; count of bases not matched to a gene: 12. The CDR3 is 17 residues long. Per germline, CDR1 SGHAT and CDR2 FQDESV (reference sequence). The CDR3 nucleotides are TGTGCCAGCAGCTCGCATAGATGGGACAGGGGACCTTCACCCCTCCACTTT. Its translation: CASSSHRWDRGPSPLHF. Based on the CDR3 plus reference TRBV11-1 and TRBJ1-6, the full variable domain is EAEVAQSPRYKITEKSQAVAFWCDPISGHATLYWYRQILGQGPELLVQFQDESVVDDSQLPKDRFSAERLKGVDSTLKIQPAELGDSAMYLCASSSHRWDRGPSPLHFGNGTRLTVT.

The J gene is TRBJ2-4, the V gene TRBV7-2; 7 bases are a match to TRBD2. The CDR3 has 16 residues. CDR1 and CDR2 (germline): SGHTA, FQGNSA. V was pared by 1 base and J by 1 base, with 4 bases of the junction left unmatched. The CDR3 is CASSLGTLAAKNIQYF. CDR3 DNA sequence: TGTGCCAGCAGCTTAGGAACACTAGCGGCCAAAAACATTCAGTACTTC. Full variable domain (remainder filled in from reference TRBV7-2 and TRBJ2-4): GAGVSQSPSNKVTEKGKDVELRCDPISGHTALYWYRQSLGQGLEFLIYFQGNSAPDKSGLPSDRFSAERTGGSVSTLTIQRTQQEDSAVYLCASSLGTLAAKNIQYFGAGTRLSVL.

The chain employs TRBV15 and TRBJ1-4, with unresolved D. The length of the CDR3 is 18 residues. V lost 0 bases and J 2 bases, leaving 16 bases between the germline ends. Germline CDR1 reads LNHNV; CDR2 reads YYDKDF (reference sequence). This CDR3 is CATSRDNLRDHTNEKLFF. The CDR3 DNA reads TGTGCCACCAGCAGAGATAATCTGAGGGATCACACTAATGAAAAACTGTTTTTT.

CDR3: CASSKECERDTEAFF. Written as DNA, the CDR3 is TGTGCCAGCAGCAAAGAATGCGAGAGGGACACTGAAGCTTTCTTT. The chain carries TRBV21-1 and TRBJ1-1. TRBV21-1 constitutes a pseudogene. The length of the CDR3 is 15 residues.

This chain connects TRBV9 to TRBJ1-2; 7 positions match TRBD1. V lost 4 bases to trimming and J lost 6 bases; unmatched junction nucleotides: 18. CDR3 size: 17 residues. CDR1 is SGDLS, CDR2 YYNGEE, per germline. This CDR3 is CASSPPGGRGLEDGYTF. The CDR3 region has the DNA TGTGCCAGCAGCCCCCCGGGAGGGAGGGGGCTTGAGGATGGCTACACCTTC.

V and J are TRBV28 and TRBJ1-2; D gene unclear. The V end lost 1 base, the J end lost 6 bases, and 6 bases lay between the germline ends. CDR1 and CDR2 from the germline V gene are MDHEN and SYDVKM. The CDR3 runs to 12 residues. CDR3 sequence: CASSLSPDGYTF. The CDR3 DNA sequence: TGTGCCAGCAGTTTATCCCCCGATGGCTACACCTTC.

The V gene is TRBV7-9, the J gene TRBJ2-1, with 9 bases aligning to TRBD2. The CDR3 extends over 19 amino acids. Germline assignment: CDR1 SEHNR and CDR2 FQNEAQ (reference sequence). V was pared by 1 base and J by 1 base, with 11 bases of the junction left unmatched. Here the CDR3 DNA reads TGTGCCAGCAGCTTAGTTGGTTTAGCGGGGGTAAGTTCCTACAATGAGCAGTTCTTC. Residues: CASSLVGLAGVSSYNEQFF.

The chain links TRBV11-1 to TRBJ2-1; 8 bases fit TRBD1. Germline lookup yields CDR1 SGHAT and CDR2 FQDESV (reference sequence). The V segment lost 5 bases and the J segment 9 bases; nucleotides outside the gene matches: 12. The CDR3 consists of 15 residues. Here the CDR3 DNA reads TGTGCCAGCAGCGTAGACAGGGGCAAATGGTGTGAGCAGTTCTTC. It encodes CASSVDRGKWCEQFF.

This clone occurred a few times. The CDR3 end shows no conserved phenylalanine or tryptophan, and so a read error is likely. The limits of the CDR3 on the DNA are not certain, so only TCRdb's listed CDR3 is given. J is TRBJ2-7 and V is TRBV21-1; the table's D call TRBD2 went unverified against the DNA. TRBV21-1 is a known pseudogene. From its first to its last residue, the CDR3 has 9 amino acids. The CDR3 reads CASSPTGES.

The chain couples TRBV28 to TRBJ2-3; 7 positions agree with TRBD2. V trimming: 5 bases; J trimming: 1 base; junction bases outside the gene matches: 9. Germline CDR1 is MDHEN and CDR2 is SYDVKM. CDR3 length equals 16 residues. CDR3 protein: CASSRASGRRTDTQYF. Written as DNA, the CDR3 is TGTGCCAGCAGTCGGGCTAGCGGTCGGCGCACAGATACGCAGTATTTT.

This clone turned up a few times. J is TRBJ2-1 and V is TRBV15, with no clear D. Germline CDR1 LNHNV, CDR2 YYDKDF (reference sequence). Between the trimmed V and J ends, which lost 0 bases and 0 bases, there was a span of 3 bases. This CDR3 is 14 amino acids long. Written as DNA, the CDR3 is TGTGCCACCAGCAGAGATAACTCCTACAATGAGCAGTTCTTC. It encodes CATSRDNSYNEQFF.

The rearrangement links TRBV7-8 to TRBJ2-1; tentatively, D is TRBD2 (6 bases). The germline V gene has CDR1 SGHVS and CDR2 FQNEAQ. CDR3 length: 16 amino acids. Trimming removed 3 bases from V and 3 bases from J, with 15 bases in between. CDR3 nucleotides: TGTGCCAGCAGCTTCCGGGACTTCCCCTTCTACAATGAGCAGTTCTTC. Amino acids: CASSFRDFPFYNEQFF.

The chain combines TRBV5-1 with TRBJ1-4, with D possibly TRBD1 on 6 matching bases. Germline V CDR1 and CDR2: SGHRS, YFSETQ. Trimming left V 4 bases short and J 4 bases short, with 11 bases between. The CDR3 is 14 amino acids. The CDR3 nucleotides read TGCGCCAGCAGCAAGGACAGTAATAATGAAAAACTGTTTTTT. As protein: CASSKDSNNEKLFF.

The J gene is TRBJ1-3, the V gene TRBV14, with TRBD1 as a possible D gene (5 bases). Germline V lookup: CDR1 SGHDN, CDR2 FVKESK. Deletions cut 4 bases from V and 1 base from J, with 14 bases between. There are 16 residues in the CDR3. DNA for the CDR3: TGTGCCAGCAGCCCCCAATATCAGGGATCTGGAAACACCATATATTTT. It encodes CASSPQYQGSGNTIYF. The entire variable domain, with the rest obtained from reference TRBV14 and TRBJ1-3, is as follows: EAGVTQFPSHSVIEKGQTVTLRCDPISGHDNLYWYRRVMGKEIKFLLHFVKESKQDESGMPNNRFLAERTGGTYSTLKVQPAELEDSGVYFCASSPQYQGSGNTIYFGEGSWLTVV.

The chain recombines TRBV28 with TRBJ2-1, with 8 bases that match TRBD2. Losses at the gene ends were 1 base for V and 0 bases for J; bases not matched to a gene: 5. Germline values: CDR1 MDHEN, CDR2 SYDVKM. CDR3 length equals 17 residues. CDR3 amino acids: CASSLFGSGISYNEQFF. CDR3 DNA sequence: TGTGCCAGCAGTTTATTTGGTAGCGGGATCTCCTACAATGAGCAGTTCTTC.

A few counts support this clone. The DNA of the CDR3 is TGTGCCAGTAATACTGGACAGGAAACCTACACCTTC. This encodes CASNTGQETYTF. The chain recombines TRBV19 with TRBJ1-2; 7 nucleotides agree with TRBD1. The V gene's germline CDR1 is LNHDA and CDR2 SQIVND (reference sequence). The CDR3 has 12 residues. The ends lost 7 bases at V and 10 bases at J; junction bases unmatched: 9.

The chain employs TRBV10-3 and TRBJ2-3, with 13 bases that match TRBD2. Germline values: CDR1 ENHRY, CDR2 SYGVKD. CDR3 length equals 15 residues. The V gene end was trimmed by 5 bases and the J gene end by 4 bases; junction bases not matched to a gene: 3. The CDR3 here is CAISRTSGSPDTQYF. For the CDR3, the DNA is TGTGCCATCAGTAGGACTAGCGGGAGTCCAGATACGCAGTATTTT.